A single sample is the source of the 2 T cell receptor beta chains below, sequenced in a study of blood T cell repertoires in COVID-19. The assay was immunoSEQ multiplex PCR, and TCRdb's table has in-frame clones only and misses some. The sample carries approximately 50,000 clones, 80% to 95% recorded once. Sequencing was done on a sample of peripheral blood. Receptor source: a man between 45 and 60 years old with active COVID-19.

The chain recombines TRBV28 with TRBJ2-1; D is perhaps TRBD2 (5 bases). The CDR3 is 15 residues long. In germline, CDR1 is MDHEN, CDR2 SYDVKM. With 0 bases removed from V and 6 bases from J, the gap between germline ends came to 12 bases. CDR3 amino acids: CASSLWGSWSNEQFF. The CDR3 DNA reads TGTGCCAGCAGTTTATGGGGGAGTTGGTCCAATGAGCAGTTCTTC.

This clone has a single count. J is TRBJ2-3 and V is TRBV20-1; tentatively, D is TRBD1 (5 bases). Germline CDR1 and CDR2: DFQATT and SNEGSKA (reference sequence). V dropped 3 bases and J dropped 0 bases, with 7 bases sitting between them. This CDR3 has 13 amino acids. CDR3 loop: CSASPGSTDTQYF. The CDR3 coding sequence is TGCAGTGCTAGTCCAGGGAGCACAGATACGCAGTATTTT.